The source of this TCR beta chain is a study of cytomegalovirus exposure and HLA in healthy donors. Study background: Around 80 million unique TCRs from HLA-typed donors were held in an early data release.

60 Vbeta and 13 Jbeta primers were used in PCR. The data were produced by immunoSEQ multiplex PCR, yet TCRdb's version contains in-frame clones alone and is incomplete. This sample has 35,000 to 50,000 clones; 45% to 65% occur once, and the top ten carry roughly 12%. This CDR3 region has 13 residues. Looked up from germline, CDR1 is ENHRY and CDR2 is SYGVKD. Unmatched junction bases numbered 4, after V lost 4 bases and J lost 8 bases. This rearrangement joins TRBV10-3 to TRBJ2-7; 11 bases align to TRBD1. The source material was PBMCs. The sequence was obtained from a human donor in good health. The CDR3 nucleotides read TGTGCCATCAGTGGGGGACAGGGGGAAAAGCAGTACTTC. The encoded protein is CAISGGQGEKQYF.